This paragraph reports one TCR beta chain. This sample was included in a study of control samples from healthy donors and cancer patients. The V segment lost 5 bases and the J segment 3 bases; nucleotides outside the gene matches: 6. CDR1 is SGHTA, CDR2 FQGNSA, per germline. The CDR3 loop spans 15 amino acids. Clones were read by immunoSEQ multiplex PCR, and TCRdb kept only the in-frame ones, dropping some. The sample yields around 85,000 clones, about 93% seen once. This receptor was identified in a woman younger than 30 in good health. The chain couples TRBV7-2 to TRBJ2-1, with 8 bases that match TRBD2. The material sequenced was blood. CDR3: CASSKPGGSYNEQFF. CDR3 nucleotide sequence: TGTGCCAGCAGCAAACCGGGGGGGAGCTACAATGAGCAGTTCTTC.